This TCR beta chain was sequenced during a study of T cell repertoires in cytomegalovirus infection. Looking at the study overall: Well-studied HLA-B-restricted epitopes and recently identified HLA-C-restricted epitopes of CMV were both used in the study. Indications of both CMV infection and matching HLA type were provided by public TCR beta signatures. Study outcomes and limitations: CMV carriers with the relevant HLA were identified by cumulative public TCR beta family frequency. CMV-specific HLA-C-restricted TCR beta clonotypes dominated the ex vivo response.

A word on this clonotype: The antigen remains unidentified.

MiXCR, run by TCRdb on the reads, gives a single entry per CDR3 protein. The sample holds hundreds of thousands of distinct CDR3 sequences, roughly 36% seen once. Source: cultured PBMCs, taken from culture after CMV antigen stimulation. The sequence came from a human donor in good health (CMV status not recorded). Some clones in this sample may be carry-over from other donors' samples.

The CDR3 sequence is CASSLAVQETVYNEQFF. DNA of the CDR3: TGTGCCAGCAGCTTGGCAGTACAAGAGACAGTTTACAATGAGCAGTTCTTC. The genes are TRBV5-6 and TRBJ2-1, with D perhaps matching TRBD1 (5 bases). Germline CDR1 is SGHDT and CDR2 is YYEEEE. V was pared by 0 bases and J by 4 bases, with 17 bases between. CDR3 length: 17 amino acids. The variable domain in full, with the rest retrieved from reference TRBV5-6 and TRBJ2-1, is DAGVTQSPTHLIKTRGQQVTLRCSPKSGHDTVSWYQQALGQGPQFIFQYYEEEERQRGNFPDRFSGHQFPNYSSELNVNALLLGDSALYLCASSLAVQETVYNEQFFGPGTRLTVL.